This T cell receptor (beta chain) was recovered during a study of OX40 agonist ivuxolimab in advanced cancers. On the study more broadly: Patients received the agonistic anti-OX40 (CD134) antibody ivuxolimab. Patients were 82.7% male with ages about 23 to 79, mean approximately 55. Study observations and caveats: Clonal expansion from baseline to week 6 occurred in both CD4+ and CD8+ T cells.

TCRdb's copy holds only in-frame clones and misses some; the assay was immunoSEQ multiplex PCR. Counted here are 70,000 to 85,000 clones, less than 90% occurring once; the ten biggest clones make up 1%. This CDR3 region has 16 residues. The V gene's germline CDR1 is SGDLS and CDR2 YYNGEE. The junction had 8 bases not matched to a gene; V was cut back by 0 bases and J by 5 bases. About this clone itself: The antigen is undetermined.

Enrollment shut out patients with autoimmune disease history or systemic immunosuppression. The rearrangement links TRBV9 to TRBJ2-5; 9 bases fit TRBD1. The source is an adult with an advanced solid tumor such as melanoma, head and neck, liver or kidney cancer. Sample: CD4+ or CD8+ T cells sorted from blood, taken in a trial of the OX40 agonist ivuxolimab. The DNA of the CDR3 is TGTGCCAGCAGCGTAGGACAGGGGGGCAAAGGCGAGACCCAGTACTTC. Translation: CASSVGQGGKGETQYF.